Each of the 28 T cell receptor beta chains below was sequenced from the same sample in a study of cytomegalovirus exposure and HLA in healthy donors. Both 60 Vbeta primers and 13 Jbeta primers went into the PCR. Generated by immunoSEQ multiplex PCR, the TCRdb table keeps only in-frame clones and is missing some. This table holds approximately 160,000 clones, under 85% found once. Input material: PBMCs. The receptors stem from a woman aged 25-40 years in good health and CMV-seronegative.

J is TRBJ2-1 and V is TRBV6-1; D perhaps matches TRBD2 (5 bases). This CDR3 region has 14 residues. Germline CDR1 reads MNHNS; CDR2 reads SASEGT. V lost 6 bases, J lost 5 bases, and 14 bases lay in between. CDR3 amino acids: CASRASGGHNEQFF. CDR3 nucleotide sequence: TGTGCCAGCAGGGCCAGCGGAGGCCACAATGAGCAGTTCTTC.

V usage is TRBV19 and J usage is TRBJ1-1; D perhaps matches TRBD1 (5 bases). Trimming stripped 9 bases from V and 4 bases from J, with 21 bases between. Germline CDR1 LNHDA, CDR2 SQIVND (reference sequence). The CDR3 has 15 residues. CDR3 in amino acids: CASTWAGGRGTEAFF. CDR3 nucleotides: TGTGCCAGCACCTGGGCTGGCGGGAGGGGCACTGAAGCTTTCTTT.

As concerns this clone: Relative to the germline gene, one junction end is altered; a read error may explain this. The chain uses TRBV4-1 and TRBJ1-2, with D possibly being TRBD1 (6 bases). CDR3 length: 15 amino acids. Germline V gene data show CDR1 as MGHRA and CDR2 as YSYEKL. For the CDR3, the DNA is TGCGCCAGCAGCCAGCCCTGGAGGGGGGACTATGGCTACCCCTTC. Protein product: CASSQPWRGDYGYPF.

The rearrangement uses TRBV30 and TRBJ2-7; TRBD2 might be the D (7 bases). V lost 3 bases and J lost 2, with 20 bases in between. The CDR3 covers 16 residues. CDR1 GTSNPN and CDR2 SVGIG come from the germline V gene (reference sequence). The CDR3 DNA sequence: TGTGCCTGGAGCGGGGCCGCGGGGGCACAGCCCTACGAGCAGTACTTC. Encoded protein: CAWSGAAGAQPYEQYF.

J is TRBJ2-5 and V is TRBV20-1, with D possibly matching TRBD1 (5 bases). The germline CDR1 and CDR2 sequences are DFQATT and SNEGSKA (reference sequence). V lost 7 bases, J lost 5 bases, and 11 bases lay in between. This CDR3 comprises 11 residues. CDR3 sequence: CSGRGRETQYF. The DNA for the CDR3 is TGCAGTGGAAGGGGTCGGGAGACCCAGTACTTC.

The chain has TRBV28 and TRBJ2-4, with 10 bases identical to TRBD2. CDR1 MDHEN and CDR2 SYDVKM come from the germline V gene. Unmatched junction bases numbered 9, after V lost 3 bases and J lost 1 base. The CDR3 contains 18 residues. CDR3 sequence (DNA): TGTGCCAGCAGTTTGGATCTAGCGGGAGTCGGGGCCAAAAACATTCAGTACTTC. Encoded protein: CASSLDLAGVGAKNIQYF. Looking up the rest from reference TRBV28 and TRBJ2-4 gives the full variable domain: DVKVTQSSRYLVKRTGEKVFLECVQDMDHENMFWYRQDPGLGLRLIYFSYDVKMKEKGDIPEGYSVSREKKERFSLILESASTNQTSMYLCASSLDLAGVGAKNIQYFGAGTRLSVL.

V and J are TRBV5-4 and TRBJ1-1; 7 bases agree with TRBD1. V gave up 4 bases and J gave up 5 bases; unmatched junction bases: 8. Germline CDR1 SGHNT, CDR2 YYREEE (reference sequence). The length of the CDR3 is 14 residues. The CDR3 DNA reads as TGTGCCAGCAGCAAACAGGGGCGCAGTACTGAAGCTTTCTTT. This codes for CASSKQGRSTEAFF.

The V call is TRBV4-1, the J call TRBJ2-5; 14 bases match TRBD2. The CDR3 length is 16 residues. Losses at the gene ends were 1 base for V and 5 bases for J; bases not matched to a gene: 3. CDR1 is MGHRA and CDR2 is YSYEKL in the germline V gene. This CDR3 reads CASSQGGTSGGETQYF. For the CDR3, the DNA is TGCGCCAGCAGCCAAGGAGGGACTAGCGGGGGTGAGACCCAGTACTTC.

The sample holds a few counts of this clone. The V gene is TRBV9, the J gene TRBJ2-3; tentative D call: TRBD2 (5 bases). With 0 bases removed from V and 2 bases from J, the gap between germline ends came to 10 bases. This CDR3 has 15 residues. From germline, CDR1 is SGDLS and CDR2 YYNGEE. The CDR3 bases are TGTGCCAGCAGCGTAGCGGCGGGTTACACAGATACGCAGTATTTT. The encoded protein is CASSVAAGYTDTQYF.

The chain uses TRBV2 and TRBJ1-4; 8 bases match TRBD1. Germline V gene data show CDR1 as SNHLY and CDR2 as FYNNEI. This CDR3 contains 14 residues. V shed 7 bases and J 6 bases; nucleotides not matched to a gene: 7. CDR3 coding DNA: TGTGCCAGCAATGGAGGACAGGGATATGAAAAACTGTTTTTT. Translation gives CASNGGQGYEKLFF.

V usage is TRBV4-2 and J usage is TRBJ1-5; D is unresolved. Germline assignment: CDR1 LGHNA and CDR2 YNFKEQ. Trimming cost V 1 base and J 4 bases, with 14 bases left between them. The CDR3 length is 16 residues. This CDR3 is CASSQGGGNWNQPQHF. The CDR3 DNA reads TGTGCCAGCAGCCAAGGCGGAGGGAATTGGAATCAGCCCCAGCATTTT.

This sequence joins TRBV29-1 and TRBJ2-7, with TRBD1 matching over 9 bases. Trimming cost V 4 bases and J 3 bases; bases outside gene matches: 7. CDR1 and CDR2 from the germline V gene are SQVTM and ANQGSEA. The CDR3 is made up of 14 amino acids. CDR3 bases: TGCAGCGTTGGGGGGATGACAGGGGGCTACGAGCAGTACTTC. The encoded protein is CSVGGMTGGYEQYF.

This chain joins TRBV29-1 and TRBJ1-2; 8 bases line up with TRBD1. There are 15 residues in the CDR3. Losses at the gene ends were 0 bases for V and 6 bases for J; bases not matched to a gene: 9. Germline V gives CDR1 SQVTM, CDR2 ANQGSEA. CDR3 protein: CSVEEADRGDDGYTF. The CDR3 DNA is TGCAGCGTTGAAGAGGCCGACAGGGGTGATGATGGCTACACCTTC.

The V gene is TRBV18, the J gene TRBJ2-2; 7 bases match TRBD2. The germline V gene has CDR1 KGHSH and CDR2 LQKENI. This CDR3 has 14 amino acids. Trimming removed 0 bases from V and 10 bases from J; junction bases left unmatched: 5. CDR3 sequence (DNA): TGTGCCAGCTCACCACCGTCTAGCGGTTTGGAGCTGTTTTTT. Amino acids: CASSPPSSGLELFF. Variable domain in full (rest from reference TRBV18 and TRBJ2-2): NAGVMQNPRHLVRRRGQEARLRCSPMKGHSHVYWYRQLPEEGLKFMVYLQKENIIDESGMPKERFSAEFPKEGPSILRIQQVVRGDSAAYFCASSPPSSGLELFFGEGSRLTVL.

The rearrangement joins TRBV7-2 to TRBJ1-1; 10 bases match TRBD1. V was pared by 3 bases and J by 5 bases, with 6 bases of the junction left unmatched. CDR3 length equals 15 residues. Germline CDR1 reads SGHTA; CDR2 reads FQGNSA. CDR3 residues: CASSLDRDRGTEAFF. The CDR3 region has the DNA TGTGCCAGCAGCTTGGACCGGGACAGGGGAACTGAAGCTTTCTTT.

This clone was counted a single time. The CDR3 loop is CASSLFPGTGYTEAFF. The DNA for the CDR3 is TGTGCCAGCAGCTTATTTCCCGGGACAGGGTACACTGAAGCTTTCTTT. The chain uses TRBV7-9 and TRBJ1-1; 9 bases agree with TRBD1. Looked up from germline, CDR1 is SEHNR and CDR2 is FQNEAQ (reference sequence). The ends lost 2 bases at V and 3 bases at J; junction bases unmatched: 7. The length of the CDR3 is 16 residues.

This clone showed up just a few times. The V gene is TRBV27, the J gene TRBJ2-1, with TRBD2 as a possible D gene (6 bases). Germline V gene data show CDR1 as MNHEY and CDR2 as SMNVEV (reference sequence). This CDR3 is built from 15 residues. Trimming removed 2 bases at V and 4 bases at J, with 12 bases between. CDR3 in amino acids: CASSLGGSTYNEQFF. The DNA of the CDR3 is TGTGCCAGCAGTTTAGGAGGGAGCACTTACAATGAGCAGTTCTTC.

This clone was counted a single time. The genes are TRBV27 and TRBJ2-3; 11 bases line up with TRBD1. This CDR3 region has 16 residues. Germline V gene sequence: CDR1 MNHEY, CDR2 SMNVEV (reference sequence). V lost 0 bases, J lost 7 bases, and 6 bases stayed unmatched. CDR3 amino acids: CASSLSSGTGGHTQYF. CDR3 DNA: TGTGCCAGCAGTTTATCGTCCGGGACAGGGGGGCATACGCAGTATTTT.

This chain joins TRBV29-1 and TRBJ2-7; D uncertain. The V and J ends lost 3 bases and 3 bases respectively, with 9 bases between them. The CDR3 is made up of 12 amino acids. Germline CDR1 SQVTM, CDR2 ANQGSEA. This CDR3 reads CSVDGRDYEQYF. DNA for the CDR3: TGCAGCGTTGACGGTCGTGACTACGAGCAGTACTTC.

This clone was observed a single time. The V and J genes are TRBV5-1 and TRBJ2-7, with TRBD2 matching 12 bases. CDR1 is SGHRS, CDR2 YFSETQ, per germline. This CDR3 region has 20 residues. V was pared by 3 bases and J by 2 bases, with 18 bases of the junction left unmatched. The CDR3 DNA follows: TGCGCCAGCAGCTCGGTGAGGACTAGCGGGATGCGCCTAACCACCTACGAGCAGTACTTC. It specifies CASSSVRTSGMRLTTYEQYF.

The chain employs TRBV10-3 and TRBJ2-5; tentative D call: TRBD1 (6 bases). The CDR3 consists of 13 residues. Germline-derived CDR1 and CDR2 are ENHRY and SYGVKD. V lost 6 bases, J lost 0 bases, and 8 bases lay in between. The CDR3 spells CAISRDNQETQYF. In DNA form, the CDR3 reads TGTGCCATCAGCCGGGACAACCAAGAGACCCAGTACTTC.

This clone was seen once. V gene TRBV15 combines with J gene TRBJ1-5; 8 nucleotides agree with TRBD1. The CDR3 extends over 15 amino acids. Germline lookup yields CDR1 LNHNV and CDR2 YYDKDF (reference sequence). Losses at the gene ends were 2 bases for V and 5 bases for J; bases not matched to a gene: 5. The CDR3 region is CATSRSTGVYQPQHF. The CDR3 coding sequence is TGTGCCACCAGCAGATCGACAGGGGTGTATCAGCCCCAGCATTTT.

V usage is TRBV18 and J usage is TRBJ2-7, with 8 bases fitting TRBD2. The CDR3 runs 15 residues. With 3 bases clipped from V and 5 bases from J, the junction kept 9 bases outside the gene matches. The germline gives CDR1 KGHSH, CDR2 LQKENI. CDR3 residues: CASSPQRTSRNEQYF. Written as DNA, the CDR3 is TGTGCCAGCTCACCTCAACGGACTAGCCGGAACGAGCAGTACTTC.

J is TRBJ1-5 and V is TRBV7-8; tentative D call: TRBD1 (5 bases). This CDR3 is 15 amino acids long. V was cut by 1 base and J by 1 base, with 8 bases left in between. CDR1 is SGHVS, CDR2 FQNEAQ, per germline. The DNA of the CDR3 is TGTGCCAGCAGCTTAGAGGCAGGGAGCAATCAGCCCCAGCATTTT. This codes for CASSLEAGSNQPQHF.

This clone was seen only once. CDR3 sequence (DNA): TGCACCAGCAGCCAAGAATCTGGCGGGAGTGCCACCCGCGTCACAGATACGCAGTATTTT. As protein: CTSSQESGGSATRVTDTQYF. The chain combines TRBV1 with TRBJ2-3; the DNA was not used to check the table's D call, TRBD2. TRBV1 is a documented pseudogene. CDR3 length: 20 residues.

This clone turned up a few times. An end of the junction does not agree with germline; a read error may underlie this. Other DNA sequences in this specimen translate into the identical CDR3. The chain joins TRBV29-1 to TRBJ1-1; D is perhaps TRBD1 (5 bases). Per the germline V gene, CDR1 is SQVTM and CDR2 is ANQGSEA. The CDR3 totals 13 residues. The CDR3 protein is CSVEVQGNTEAFF. CDR3 DNA sequence: TGCAGCGTCGAAGTGCAGGGGAACACTGAAGCTTTCTTT.

CDR3 nucleotides: TGTGCCAGCAGTGAAGTCGGGGCGAACACCGGGGAGCTGTTTTTT. Translating it yields CASSEVGANTGELFF. This rearrangement joins TRBV2 to TRBJ2-2; a weak D match, TRBD2 (5 bases). The germline gives CDR1 SNHLY, CDR2 FYNNEI. V was trimmed by 1 base and J by 0 bases, leaving 6 bases between them. The CDR3 runs to 15 residues.

This chain joins TRBV4-2 and TRBJ2-3; 8 bases are shared with TRBD2. This CDR3 spans 16 amino acids. Germline V CDR1 and CDR2: LGHNA, YNFKEQ. The V and J ends lost 0 bases and 2 bases, in that order; junction bases with no gene match: 4. In DNA form, the CDR3 reads TGTGCCAGCAGCCAAGAGGACGGGGGGGACACAGATACGCAGTATTTT. It codes for CASSQEDGGDTDTQYF.